This is a list of T cell receptor beta chains from one sample in a study of glioma-infiltrating T cells after dendritic cell vaccination. Sequenced by immunoSEQ multiplex PCR; TCRdb stores in-frame clones only, minus some. The repertoire holds roughly 85,000 clones, with about 85% as singletons. The sequenced sample was blood, obtained after dendritic cell vaccination. Every receptor here comes from a human donor with glioblastoma. The CDR3 runs from the conserved cysteine through the conserved F or W. A D gene is named only where the DNA matches it firmly. Expanded clones are given a class, and other clones once, few, many or no size at all.

clone size: NA
J gene: TRBJ1-2
D gene: NA
V gene: TRBV5-6
CDR3 protein: CASSRRTERGDYGYTF
CDR3 DNA: TGTGCCAGCAGCCGTCGGACAGAAAGAGGGGACTATGGCTACACCTTC

clone size: once
J gene: TRBJ2-2
D gene: TRBD2
V gene: TRBV27
CDR3 protein: CASSDLSGGINTGELFF
CDR3 DNA: TGTGCCAGCAGTGATTTGAGCGGGGGAATAAACACCGGGGAGCTGTTTTTT

clone size: NA
J gene: TRBJ2-1
D gene: TRBD1
V gene: TRBV15
CDR3 protein: CATSRDSGKGAEWGQFF
CDR3 DNA: TGTGCCACCAGCAGAGATTCGGGAAAGGGGGCGGAATGGGGGCAGTTCTTC

clone size: NA
J gene: TRBJ2-7
D gene: NA
V gene: TRBV5-8
CDR3 protein: CASSFGGAYYEQYF
CDR3 DNA: TGTGCCAGCAGCTTTGGAGGGGCATACTACGAGCAGTACTTC

clone size: NA
J gene: TRBJ2-7
D gene: NA
V gene: TRBV7-2
CDR3 protein: CASSLTLGRGNYEQYF
CDR3 DNA: TGTGCCAGCAGCTTGACCCTCGGGCGGGGAAACTACGAGCAGTACTTC

clone size: once
J gene: TRBJ2-5
D gene: NA
V gene: TRBV7-7
CDR3 protein: CASSSGAGWETQYF
CDR3 DNA: TGTGCCAGCAGTTCAGGGGCAGGATGGGAGACCCAGTACTTC

clone size: NA
J gene: TRBJ1-1
D gene: NA
V gene: TRBV7-2
CDR3 protein: CASSPHGRVNTEAFF
CDR3 DNA: TGTGCCAGCAGCCCCCACGGCAGGGTGAACACTGAAGCTTTCTTT

clone size: NA
J gene: TRBJ2-3
D gene: NA
V gene: TRBV13
CDR3 protein: CASSLVRSGADTQYF
CDR3 DNA: TGTGCCAGCAGCTTAGTTCGGTCAGGGGCAGATACGCAGTATTTT

clone size: NA
J gene: TRBJ2-1
D gene: TRBD2
V gene: TRBV28
CDR3 protein: CASSFASGSSYNEQFF
CDR3 DNA: TGTGCCAGCAGTTTCGCTAGCGGGAGCTCCTACAATGAGCAGTTCTTC

clone size: few
J gene: TRBJ2-3
D gene: NA
V gene: TRBV4-3
CDR3 protein: CASSQVGGARDTQYF
CDR3 DNA: TGCGCCAGCAGCCAAGTTGGGGGGGCAAGGGATACGCAGTATTTT

clone size: NA
J gene: TRBJ2-1
D gene: TRBD2
V gene: TRBV5-1
CDR3 protein: CASSWLAGGQWEQFF
CDR3 DNA: TGCGCCAGCAGCTGGCTAGCGGGGGGACAATGGGAGCAGTTCTTC

clone size: NA
J gene: TRBJ1-1
D gene: TRBD1
V gene: TRBV2
CDR3 protein: CASRDQQGMNTEAFF
CDR3 DNA: TGTGCCAGCAGGGATCAACAGGGGATGAACACTGAAGCTTTCTTT

clone size: few
J gene: TRBJ2-7
D gene: NA
V gene: TRBV21-1
CDR3 protein: CASSEPGQGGYEQYF
CDR3 DNA: TGTGCCAGCAGCGAACCGGGACAGGGAGGATACGAGCAGTACTTC

clone size: NA
J gene: TRBJ2-2
D gene: TRBD1
V gene: TRBV2
CDR3 protein: CASNRAGGQGATGELFF
CDR3 DNA: TGTGCCAGCAATAGGGCAGGGGGACAGGGTGCCACCGGGGAGCTGTTTTTT

clone size: NA
J gene: TRBJ1-2
D gene: TRBD1
V gene: TRBV7-8
CDR3 protein: CASSLKTGSYGYTF
CDR3 DNA: TGTGCCAGCAGCTTAAAGACAGGGAGCTATGGCTACACCTTC

clone size: NA
J gene: TRBJ2-1
D gene: NA
V gene: TRBV6-1
CDR3 protein: CASSASPVEQFF
CDR3 DNA: TGTGCCAGCAGTGCCTCGCCGGTGGAGCAGTTCTTC

clone size: NA
J gene: TRBJ2-1
D gene: TRBD2
V gene: TRBV5-6
CDR3 protein: CASSSTGGPYNEQFF
CDR3 DNA: TGTGCCAGCAGCTCAACGGGGGGTCCCTACAATGAGCAGTTCTTC

clone size: once
J gene: TRBJ1-2
D gene: TRBD1
V gene: TRBV15
CDR3 protein: CATSRVRRTGGDGYTF
CDR3 DNA: TGTGCCACCAGCAGAGTACGCCGGACAGGGGGTGATGGCTACACCTTC

clone size: NA
J gene: TRBJ2-7
D gene: TRBD2
V gene: TRBV19
CDR3 protein: CATSGKDREQYF
CDR3 DNA: TGTGCCACCAGCGGGAAAGATCGCGAGCAGTACTTC

clone size: NA
J gene: TRBJ1-2
D gene: NA
V gene: TRBV4-1
CDR3 protein: CASSQARGDYGYTF
CDR3 DNA: TGCGCCAGCAGCCAAGCCCGGGGGGACTATGGCTACACCTTC

clone size: NA
J gene: TRBJ2-1
D gene: TRBD2
V gene: TRBV15
CDR3 protein: CATSRDTRGKPAGARSSYNEQFF
CDR3 DNA: TGTGCCACCAGCAGAGATACACGTGGGAAACCAGCGGGAGCAAGGAGCTCCTACAATGAGCAGTTCTTC

clone size: NA
J gene: TRBJ2-1
D gene: TRBD2
V gene: TRBV9
CDR3 protein: CASSVAGRAYNEQFF
CDR3 DNA: TGTGCCAGCAGCGTAGCCGGGAGGGCCTACAATGAGCAGTTCTTC

clone size: NA
J gene: TRBJ2-1
D gene: TRBD2
V gene: TRBV19
CDR3 protein: CASSVLAGLGNEQFF
CDR3 DNA: TGTGCCAGTAGTGTTCTAGCGGGCCTAGGGAATGAGCAGTTCTTC